This T cell receptor (beta chain) derives from a study of OX40 agonist ivuxolimab in advanced cancers. About the investigation overall: Ivuxolimab was a fully human IgG2 agonistic monoclonal antibody targeting the costimulatory receptor OX40 (CD134). Three dose-escalation patients achieved partial responses, one with hepatocellular carcinoma and two with cutaneous melanoma. Intravenous ivuxolimab was administered to patients every 2 weeks at six dose levels: 0.01, 0.1, 0.3, 1.5, 3 and 10 mg/kg. Of the roughly 52 dose-escalation patients, hepatocellular carcinoma was present in approximately 20, melanoma in some 15, renal cell carcinoma in 9 and head and neck cancer in 9. The dose-escalation cohort was about 87% male with a mean age of about 58 years, ranging from roughly 23 to 90. Patients were allowed to have had prior anti-PD-1, anti-PD-L1 or anti-CTLA-4 therapy, and less than 45% of the dose-escalation patients had previously received checkpoint inhibitors. The point of sequencing TCRbeta in the periphery was to test whether ivuxolimab changed TCR sequence diversity and drove clonal T-cell expansion. The paper reports the monotherapy dose-escalation portion (N = 52 patients) of the phase I ivuxolimab trial.

Broad study findings and their caveats: On average, CD8+ T cells showed more expanded clones than CD4+ T cells after ivuxolimab. Low levels of normalized T-cell clonal expansion were also seen in some patients who did not respond. Which antigens the clonally expanded peripheral T cells were specific for was not determined. Partial responders in the 0.1-3.0 mg/kg groups had among the lowest normalized peripheral clonal expansion, especially among CD8+ T cells. At doses from 0.1 to 3.0 mg/kg, clonal expansion was seen in both CD4+ and CD8+ blood T cells between baseline and week 6.

This clone was seen a handful of times. What this receptor recognizes is not known. No much larger clone exists at a distance of one base, and base qualities are not known. To sequence the TCRbeta CDR3 region, genomic DNA was isolated from the sorted cells. TCRbeta CDR3 regions were sequenced using the immunoSEQ Assay. The table comes from immuneACCESS by way of TCRdb, which keeps in-frame sequences with V and J called. Part of the clones is missing from these tables; in studies checked, under half for an unresolved V gene and the rest for unknown reasons. Within this sample are fewer than 85,000 clones, with around 90% of them counted one time only. 0.3% to 0.4% of the sample is taken by the ten largest. Trimming takes 7 bases off V and 6 bases off J; junction bases not matched to a gene: 10. Via the germline V gene, CDR1 is MNHNS and CDR2 SASEGT. CDR3 length: 15 amino acids, cysteine to phenylalanine. The sequence is cut down to CDR3 DNA, 45 bases in frame from base 1.

Patients with autoimmune disease history or receiving systemic immunosuppression were excluded from the trial. In every dose cohort, peripheral blood was drawn for TCR sequencing at baseline, cycle 4 day 1, and cycle 7 day 1. Samples came from an open-label, multicenter, first-in-human phase I dose-escalation trial of ivuxolimab. Adults with locally advanced or metastatic head and neck squamous cell, hepatocellular, melanoma or renal cell carcinoma were enrolled in the trial. Before TCR sequencing, CD4+ T cells and CD8+ T cells were sorted from peripheral blood as separate populations. This sequence originates from an adult with an advanced solid tumor such as melanoma, head and neck, liver or kidney cancer. Sequences were derived from CD4+ or CD8+ T cells sorted from blood, sampled in a trial of the OX40 agonist ivuxolimab. The chain links TRBV6-1 with TRBJ2-1; a stretch of 9 junction bases matches TRBD1. In nucleotides, the sequence is TGTGCCAGCATTCCTCCGGGACAGGGCTCCAATGAGCAGTTCTTC. This codes for CASIPPGQGSNEQFF.